This T cell receptor (beta chain) was observed in a study of early T cells in non-severe SARS-CoV-2 infection. Study background: Sequencing targeted bulk RNA from unsorted whole blood, leaving chains unpaired. The study's findings and limits: Matching against VDJdb likely underestimated virus-specific expansions, favoring anti-spike CD8.

The library protocol tagged individual cDNA molecules with unique molecular identifiers. Via MiXCR, TCRdb re-called the 5' RACE reads, giving one row per CDR3 protein. The sample has about 80,000 distinct CDR3 sequences; 5% are singletons. In its sample, this clonotype was seen many times. What it binds is unknown. The sample consisted of whole blood, taken at baseline. The sequence derives from an adult who was a healthcare worker with PCR-confirmed SARS-CoV-2 infection or an uninfected control (not recorded which).

CDR3 residues: CSAQITRTEQYF. As DNA, the CDR3 is TGCAGTGCTCAGATAACTAGGACCGAGCAGTACTTC. J is TRBJ2-7 and V is TRBV20-1; D possibly corresponds to TRBD2 (5 bases). This CDR3 region has 12 residues. CDR1 and CDR2 (germline): DFQATT, SNEGSKA (reference sequence). V gave up 5 bases and J gave up 6 bases, with 14 bases separating them.